Shown below are 14 T cell receptor beta chains from a single sample sequenced in a study of breast tumors, draining lymph nodes, adjacent tissues (dated by TCRdb to the mid-2010s). Libraries were prepared through multiplex PCR. Instrument on record: Illumina HiSeq 2000. TCRdb reworked the public reads: Q25 trimming with fastp, MiXCR clone assembly, productive beta chains retained. Every distinct CDR3 protein forms one entry, paired with its most common genes and DNA. The sample records approximately 250,000 distinct CDR3 sequences, nearly 35% of which are singletons. The ten largest clones represent 3.6% of the sample. The lymph node samples were taken from the axillary draining lymph nodes of breast cancer patients. Material: axillary lymph node tissue. The receptors derive from a female donor with breast cancer. Some clones in this sample may be carry-over from other donors' samples.

The chain employs TRBV7-3 and TRBJ2-3, with D possibly called TRBD1 or TRBD2 (5 bases each). The CDR3 runs 17 residues. Germline CDR1 is SGHTA and CDR2 is FQGTGA. Trimming pared 4 bases from V and 0 bases from J, leaving 17 bases between. CDR3 loop: CASSSPGTKTSTDTQYF. CDR3 nucleotides: TGTGCCAGCAGCTCCCCCGGGACCAAAACTAGCACAGATACGCAGTATTTT.

Details on this clonotype: This may come from a read error, since a much larger clone is one base off. The chain combines TRBV5-1 with TRBJ2-2; 13 bases fit TRBD2. The CDR3 loop spans 17 amino acids. In germline, CDR1 is SGHRS, CDR2 YFSETQ. CDR3 residues: CASSGTSGGASPGELSF. The CDR3 DNA reads TGCGCCAGCAGCGGAACTAGCGGGGGGGCAAGTCCCGGGGAGCTGTCTTTT. The full variable domain, its missing parts supplied by reference TRBV5-1 and TRBJ2-2, is KAGVTQTPRYLIKTRGQQVTLSCSPISGHRSVSWYQQTPGQGLQFLFEYFSETQRNKGNFPGRFSGRQFSNSRSEMNVSTLELGDSALYLCASSGTSGGASPGELSFGEGSRLTVL.

This clonotype appeared once. This sequence may be a read error, since a much larger clone differs from it by one base. The chain links TRBV14 to TRBJ2-7, with TRBD1 as a possible D gene (5 bases). CDR1 and CDR2 (germline): SGHDN, FVKESK. CDR3 length equals 14 residues. CDR3 in DNA: TGTGCCAACAGCCTCCGGCCAGGGATAAACGAGCAGTACTTC. Amino acid sequence: CANSLRPGINEQYF.

This clonotype was found many times. The chain couples TRBV20-1 to TRBJ2-7, with unresolved D. The germline V gene encodes CDR1 DFQATT and CDR2 SNEGSKA (reference sequence). The CDR3 spans 12 residues. V was shortened by 2 bases and J by 2 bases, with 7 bases between the two germline ends. The CDR3 region is CSARQSTYEQYF. The CDR3 DNA is TGCAGTGCTAGACAAAGCACCTACGAGCAGTACTTC.

Ten or more counts support this clonotype. This chain links TRBV19 with TRBJ1-2; 8 positions match TRBD1. The V gene's germline CDR1 is LNHDA and CDR2 SQIVND (reference sequence). V shed 7 bases and J 4 bases; nucleotides not matched to a gene: 11. CDR3 size: 15 residues. The CDR3 DNA reads as TGTGCCAGTACTAATCCGACAGGGGTGGCCTATGGCTACACCTTC. Translation gives CASTNPTGVAYGYTF.

Turning to this clonotype: A much larger clone is a single base away; this may be a read error. Since the CDR3 does not end with the conserved phenylalanine or tryptophan, this likely comes from a read error. This chain joins TRBV7-2 and TRBJ2-5, with 8 bases matching TRBD1. V shed 5 bases, J shed 5 bases, and the junction held 7 bases outside the gene matches. CDR1 SGHTA and CDR2 FQGNSA come from the germline V gene. This CDR3 has 14 residues. The CDR3 bases are TGTGCCAGCAGCCAAACAGGGGGTTCGGAGACCCAGTACCTC. Translation gives CASSQTGGSETQYL.

There are many counts of this clonotype. The V and J genes are TRBV2 and TRBJ2-7; 11 bases map to TRBD2. The germline V gene has CDR1 SNHLY and CDR2 FYNNEI. The CDR3 extends over 15 amino acids. V trimming: 7 bases; J trimming: 8 bases; junction bases outside the gene matches: 13. The CDR3 DNA sequence: TGTGCCAGCACCCGGCTAGCGGGAGGCCTACGCCAGCAGTACTTC. This gives the protein CASTRLAGGLRQQYF.

This clonotype was detected many times. J is TRBJ2-1 and V is TRBV19; 13 bases map to TRBD2. Unmatched junction bases numbered 2, after V lost 3 bases and J lost 6 bases. Per the germline V gene, CDR1 is LNHDA and CDR2 is SQIVND (reference sequence). This CDR3 spans 15 amino acids. The CDR3 sequence is CASSITSGGANEQFF. The CDR3 DNA reads TGTGCCAGTAGTATCACTAGCGGGGGGGCCAATGAGCAGTTCTTC.

With respect to this clonotype: An end of the junction does not agree with germline; a read error may underlie this. V gene TRBV7-9 combines with J gene TRBJ2-4; 7 nucleotides align to TRBD2. The CDR3 contains 16 residues. Germline V gives CDR1 SEHNR, CDR2 FQNEAQ (reference sequence). The CDR3 loop reads CASSPLGRLAKNIQCF. The CDR3 nucleotides are TGTGCCAGCAGCCCCCTCGGGAGGCTAGCCAAAAACATTCAGTGCTTC.

This chain joins TRBV5-1 and TRBJ2-3, with D possibly matching TRBD1 (5 bases). Germline V lookup: CDR1 SGHRS, CDR2 YFSETQ. The V end lost 1 base, the J end lost 11 bases, and 17 bases lay between the germline ends. The CDR3 is 14 residues long. The CDR3 region is CASSLRTGFNEQYF. The CDR3 region has the DNA TGCGCCAGCAGCTTGAGAACAGGCTTTAATGAGCAGTATTTT.

The sample holds many counts of this clonotype. The chain combines TRBV5-5 with TRBJ2-7; perhaps TRBD2 as D (7 bases). CDR1 SGHKS and CDR2 YYEKEE come from the germline V gene (reference sequence). V shed 4 bases and J shed 1 base, with 21 bases lying between them. The CDR3 contains 17 residues. CDR3 DNA: TGTGCCAGCAGCCCCGACGAGAACGGGGGGCAATCCTACGAGCAGTACTTC. This gives the protein CASSPDENGGQSYEQYF.

This clonotype has ten or more counts. V usage is TRBV3-1 and J usage is TRBJ2-3; D might be TRBD2 (5 bases). The CDR3 consists of 15 residues. Germline V CDR1 and CDR2: LGHDT, YNNKEL (reference sequence). Trimming left V 1 base short and J 3 bases short, with 11 bases between. The CDR3 DNA reads as TGTGCCAGCAGCCAAGTAGGACTGGGGACAGATACGCAGTATTTT. Protein: CASSQVGLGTDTQYF.

This clonotype came up many times. The chain uses TRBV7-8 and TRBJ1-4; 8 nucleotides match TRBD1. CDR3 length equals 15 residues. Trimming took 1 base from V and 7 from J; bases not matched to a gene: 5. CDR1 SGHVS and CDR2 FQNEAQ come from the germline V gene. DNA of the CDR3: TGTGCCAGCAGCTTAGGGGCAGGGGGCTTTGAAAAACTGTTTTTT. Its protein product is CASSLGAGGFEKLFF.

The chain uses TRBV11-2 and TRBJ2-7; D assignment may be TRBD1 or TRBD2 (5 bases each). This CDR3 has 12 residues. The germline V and J ends were trimmed by 5 bases and 9 bases, with 14 bases remaining between them. CDR1 is SGHAT, CDR2 FQNNGV, per germline. CDR3 amino acids: CASSQGRNAQYF. CDR3 nucleotides: TGTGCCAGCAGCCAGGGACGGAACGCGCAGTACTTC. Combining the CDR3 with reference TRBV11-2 and TRBJ2-7 gives the whole variable domain EAGVAQSPRYKIIEKRQSVAFWCNPISGHATLYWYQQILGQGPKLLIQFQNNGVVDDSQLPKDRFSAERLKGVDSTLKIQPAKLEDSAVYLCASSQGRNAQYFGPGTRLTVT.